This is a list of T cell receptor beta chains from one sample in a study of blood T cell repertoires in COVID-19. Data came from immunoSEQ multiplex PCR; TCRdb stores just in-frame clones and leaves some out. In the table there are tens of thousands of clones, more than 75% of which are singletons. Sequenced input: peripheral blood. The receptors shown here come from a man aged 45-65 years with active or convalescent COVID-19. The CDR3 runs from the conserved cysteine through the conserved F or W. D genes are given only for firm matches. Rows give clone size only sometimes, using once, few, many, or a class for an expanded clone.

d_gene: NA
abundance: NA
v_gene: TRBV9
j_gene: TRBJ2-3
CDR3nt: TGTGCCAGCAGCGTATCCGGGAGCCCTAGCACAGATACGCAGTATTTT
CDR3aa: CASSVSGSPSTDTQYF

d_gene: NA
abundance: NA
v_gene: TRBV5-1
j_gene: TRBJ2-5
CDR3nt: TGCGCCAGCAGCTTGGCCTTGACAGCCCGGCAAGAGACCCAGTACTTC
CDR3aa: CASSLALTARQETQYF

d_gene: TRBD1
abundance: NA
v_gene: TRBV28
j_gene: TRBJ2-7
CDR3nt: TGTGCCAGCAGCCACTGGACAGGAGTGAACTACGAGCAGTACTTC
CDR3aa: CASSHWTGVNYEQYF

d_gene: NA
abundance: few
v_gene: TRBV20-1
j_gene: TRBJ1-6
CDR3nt: TGCAGTGCTAGTTCTACAGTTAATTCACCCCTCCACTTT
CDR3aa: CSASSTVNSPLHF

d_gene: NA
abundance: NA
v_gene: TRBV3-1/TRBV3-2
j_gene: TRBJ1-1
CDR3nt: TGTGCCAGCAGTCAGAACACTGAAGCTTTCTTT
CDR3aa: CASSQNTEAFF

d_gene: NA
abundance: NA
v_gene: TRBV19
j_gene: TRBJ2-2
CDR3nt: TGTGCCAGTACCCCAACCGGCAGGGTTGATACCGGGGAGCTGTTTTTT
CDR3aa: CASTPTGRVDTGELFF

d_gene: NA
abundance: NA
v_gene: TRBV12-3/TRBV12-4
j_gene: TRBJ1-2
CDR3nt: TGTGCCAGCAGTTCGGGCTATGGCTACACCTTC
CDR3aa: CASSSGYGYTF

d_gene: TRBD1
abundance: once
v_gene: TRBV28
j_gene: TRBJ2-1
CDR3nt: TGTGCCACCCGGGACAGGGCCGACAATGAGCAGTTCTTC
CDR3aa: CATRDRADNEQFF

d_gene: NA
abundance: NA
v_gene: TRBV24-1
j_gene: TRBJ1-2
CDR3nt: TGTGCCACCAGTGGGGACCCCGGCGGGAATGGCTACACCTTC
CDR3aa: CATSGDPGGNGYTF

d_gene: TRBD1
abundance: NA
v_gene: TRBV9
j_gene: TRBJ2-7
CDR3nt: TGTGCCAGCAGCCCAGGGACAGCGACCCCCTACGAGCAGTACTTC
CDR3aa: CASSPGTATPYEQYF

d_gene: NA
abundance: NA
v_gene: TRBV5-1
j_gene: TRBJ1-4
CDR3nt: TGCGCCAGCAGCGGAGGGGATGCAACTAATGAAAAACTGTTTTTT
CDR3aa: CASSGGDATNEKLFF

d_gene: NA
abundance: NA
v_gene: TRBV5-1
j_gene: TRBJ2-5
CDR3nt: TGCGCCAGCAGCTTGATAGGGACAACACAAGAGACCCAGTACTTC
CDR3aa: CASSLIGTTQETQYF

d_gene: TRBD1
abundance: NA
v_gene: TRBV9
j_gene: TRBJ1-2
CDR3nt: TGTGCCAGCAGCGCGGGACAGGTAGGAGGCTACACCTTC
CDR3aa: CASSAGQVGGYTF

d_gene: NA
abundance: NA
v_gene: TRBV5-1
j_gene: TRBJ2-3
CDR3nt: TGCGCCAGCAGCGTACAAACAGGCACAGATACGCAGTATTTT
CDR3aa: CASSVQTGTDTQYF